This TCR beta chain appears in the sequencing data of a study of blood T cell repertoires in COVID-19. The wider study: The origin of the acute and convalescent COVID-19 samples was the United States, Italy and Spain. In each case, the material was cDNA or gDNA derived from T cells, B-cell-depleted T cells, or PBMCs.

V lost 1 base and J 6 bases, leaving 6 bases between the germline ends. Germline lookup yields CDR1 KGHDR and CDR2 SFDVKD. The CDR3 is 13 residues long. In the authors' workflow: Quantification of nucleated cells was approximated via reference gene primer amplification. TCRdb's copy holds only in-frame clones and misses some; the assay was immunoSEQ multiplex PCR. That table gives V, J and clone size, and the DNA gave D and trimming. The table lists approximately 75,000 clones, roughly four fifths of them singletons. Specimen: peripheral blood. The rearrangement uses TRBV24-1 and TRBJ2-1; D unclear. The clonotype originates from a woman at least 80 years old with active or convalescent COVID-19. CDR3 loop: CATSDFGFNEQFF. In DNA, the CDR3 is TGTGCCACCAGTGATTTCGGGTTCAATGAGCAGTTCTTC.